Each of the 32 T cell receptor beta chains below was sequenced from the same sample in a study of T cells in Graves' hyperthyroidism and ophthalmopathy. Amplification of TCR beta CDR3 regions used RNA as the template. The HTBI set primed first-round TCR CDR3 RT-PCR. One entry per CDR3 protein, called by TCRdb with MiXCR from the multiplex PCR reads. This table has nearly 600,000 distinct CDR3 sequences, approximately 15% appearing once. The sample was blood. These receptor sequences come from a woman under 40 with Graves' hyperthyroidism that later progressed to Graves' ophthalmopathy.

This clonotype was recorded many times. This sequence joins TRBV7-9 and TRBJ2-5; the D gene is possibly TRBD1 (5 bases). V lost 2 bases and J lost 0, with 10 bases in between. This CDR3 spans 15 amino acids. Germline loops: CDR1 SEHNR, CDR2 FQNEAQ (reference sequence). Here the CDR3 DNA reads TGTGCCAGCAGCTTACAGGGATGGAACCAAGAGACCCAGTACTTC. Amino acids: CASSLQGWNQETQYF.

This clonotype was found many times. A junction boundary mismatches the germline segment, possibly from a read error. V usage is TRBV12-3 or TRBV12-4 and J usage is TRBJ2-7, with D unclear. The length of the CDR3 is 12 residues. The CDR3 DNA reads as TGTGCCAGCAGCTTAGGAGCCTACGAGCAGTACTTC. Translation: CASSLGAYEQYF.

This clonotype showed up many times. The chain carries TRBV15 and TRBJ2-5, with TRBD2 identical over 9 bases. CDR3 length: 16 residues. Germline V gene data show CDR1 as LNHNV and CDR2 as YYDKDF (reference sequence). V lost 1 base, J lost 5 bases, and 8 bases stayed unmatched. The CDR3 protein is CATSRGGGREGETQYF. The CDR3, as DNA: TGTGCCACCAGCAGAGGCGGCGGGAGGGAGGGGGAGACCCAGTACTTC.

Turning to this clonotype: A much larger clone lies a single base off, so this may be a read error. The chain links TRBV30 to TRBJ2-1; perhaps TRBD2 as D (5 bases). CDR1 is GTSNPN and CDR2 is SVGIG in the germline V gene (reference sequence). The CDR3 has 13 residues. V gave up 7 bases and J gave up 8 bases, with 18 bases separating them. CDR3 amino acids: CASRRPASDEQFF. The CDR3 DNA is TGTGCCTCCCGGAGGCCGGCGTCGGATGAGCAGTTCTTC.

To note about this clonotype: A much more abundant neighbour one base away suggests this may be a read error. The rearrangement uses TRBV19 and TRBJ2-1; no clear D. The CDR3 is 12 amino acids. Germline V gives CDR1 LNHDA, CDR2 SQIVND (reference sequence). CDR3 loop: CAGSHANNEQFF. As DNA, the CDR3 is TGTGCCGGTAGTCATGCCAACAATGAGCAGTTCTTC.

In its sample, this clonotype was seen many times. V and J are TRBV2 and TRBJ2-6; D might be TRBD2 (6 bases). Per germline, CDR1 SNHLY and CDR2 FYNNEI. The CDR3 has 15 amino acids. The V and J ends lost 5 bases and 0 bases respectively, with 8 bases between them. The CDR3 loop reads CASSSRDSGANVLTF. The CDR3 DNA sequence: TGTGCCAGCAGTTCGCGGGACTCTGGGGCCAACGTCCTGACTTTC.

This clonotype was seen ten or more times. V usage is TRBV28 and J usage is TRBJ1-1; D uncertain. V gave up 5 bases and J gave up 1 base, with 11 bases separating them. The CDR3 spans 14 residues. Looked up from germline, CDR1 is MDHEN and CDR2 is SYDVKM. CDR3 protein: CASSPGRGNTEAFF. In nucleotides, the CDR3 is TGTGCCAGCAGTCCAGGACGGGGGAACACTGAAGCTTTCTTT.

On this clonotype itself: With a much larger clone just one base away, this may be a read error. The J gene is TRBJ2-2, the V gene TRBV11-3; TRBD1 might be the D (6 bases). CDR3 length equals 16 residues. Germline CDR1 SGHNT, CDR2 YENEEA. CDR3 nucleotide sequence: TGTGCCAGCAGCTCAGGGGCCCTCTCGAACGCCGGGGAGCTGTTTTTT. Translation gives CASSSGALSNAGELFF.

Ten or more counts support this clonotype. The chain has TRBV3-1 and TRBJ1-6; D is undetermined. Germline values: CDR1 LGHDT, CDR2 YNNKEL (reference sequence). The CDR3 is made up of 14 amino acids. Trimming took off 0 bases at V and 7 bases at J, with 7 bases between the two ends. CDR3 amino acids: CASSQELLNSPLHF. Written as DNA, the CDR3 is TGTGCCAGCAGCCAAGAACTCCTAAATTCACCCCTCCACTTT.

This clonotype was recorded many times. CDR3 region: CSATEVFNEKLFF. In nucleotides, the CDR3 is TGCAGTGCCACCGAGGTTTTTAATGAAAAACTGTTTTTT. The J gene is TRBJ1-4, the V gene TRBV20-1; the D is unclear. Germline V gene sequence: CDR1 DFQATT, CDR2 SNEGSKA (reference sequence). V was shortened by 6 bases and J by 4 bases, with 12 bases between the two germline ends. CDR3 size: 13 residues.

The rearrangement links TRBV5-1 to TRBJ2-5; D is possibly TRBD1 or TRBD2 (5 bases each). Germline loops: CDR1 SGHRS, CDR2 YFSETQ. This CDR3 is 15 amino acids long. Trimming took 0 bases from V and 1 from J, leaving 10 bases between them. In nucleotides, the CDR3 is TGCGCCAGCAGCTTGGGAGGGGCCGGCCAAGAGACCCAGTACTTC. It codes for CASSLGGAGQETQYF. Drawing the rest from reference TRBV5-1 and TRBJ2-5, the complete variable domain is KAGVTQTPRYLIKTRGQQVTLSCSPISGHRSVSWYQQTPGQGLQFLFEYFSETQRNKGNFPGRFSGRQFSNSRSEMNVSTLELGDSALYLCASSLGGAGQETQYFGPGTRLLVL.

The chain uses TRBV20-1 and TRBJ2-3, with TRBD2 matching over 10 bases. V dropped 3 bases and J dropped 5; count of bases not matched to a gene: 5. The CDR3 consists of 14 residues. Germline loops: CDR1 DFQATT, CDR2 SNEGSKA (reference sequence). CDR3 in amino acids: CSARSSGSVDTQYF. CDR3 in DNA: TGCAGTGCTAGGTCTAGCGGGAGTGTAGATACGCAGTATTTT.

Many counts were recorded for this clonotype. The chain is built from TRBV27 and TRBJ2-1, with TRBD1 identical over 7 bases. V was pared by 3 bases and J by 0 bases, with 8 bases of the junction left unmatched. This CDR3 has 17 amino acids. CDR1 is MNHEY, CDR2 SMNVEV, per germline (reference sequence). CDR3 loop: CASSFTDRPISYNEQFF. The CDR3 DNA sequence: TGTGCCAGCAGTTTCACGGACAGGCCAATCTCCTACAATGAGCAGTTCTTC.

The chain carries TRBV27 and TRBJ2-7; TRBD2 matches at 10 bases. CDR3 length: 15 residues. With V trimmed by 3 bases and J by 5 bases, 7 bases remained unmatched. Germline V lookup: CDR1 MNHEY, CDR2 SMNVEV (reference sequence). CDR3 residues: CASSFASGRDNEQYF. For the CDR3, the DNA is TGTGCCAGCAGTTTCGCTAGCGGGAGAGACAACGAGCAGTACTTC.

There are many counts of this clonotype. The V gene is TRBV28, the J gene TRBJ2-2; D is uncertain. Trimming shortened V by 6 bases and J by 11 bases, and 13 bases separated the two germline ends. The CDR3 sequence is 12 residues long. Germline loops: CDR1 MDHEN, CDR2 SYDVKM. CDR3 amino acids: CASSPDVNELFF. CDR3 DNA sequence: TGTGCCAGCAGCCCCGATGTAAATGAGCTGTTTTTT.

As concerns this clonotype: It is likely a read error, because the conserved phenylalanine at the end of the CDR3 is missing. This rearrangement joins TRBV5-1 to TRBJ2-7; perhaps TRBD1 as D (5 bases). Germline V gene sequence: CDR1 SGHRS, CDR2 YFSETQ. CDR3 length: 15 residues. Between the trimmed V and J ends, which lost 4 bases and 5 bases, there was a span of 19 bases. CDR3 sequence: CASSLSSQGPNEQYL. The CDR3 coding sequence is TGCGCCAGCAGCCTTTCCTCGCAGGGTCCCAACGAGCAGTACCTC.

The rearrangement uses TRBV11-3 and TRBJ2-1, with D perhaps assigned TRBD1 or TRBD2 (5 bases each). The CDR3 has 13 residues. CDR1 is SGHNT, CDR2 YENEEA, per germline. V was pared by 5 bases and J by 6 bases, with 11 bases between. CDR3 region: CASSAGDGNEQFF. The CDR3 coding sequence is TGTGCCAGCAGCGCTGGGGACGGCAATGAGCAGTTCTTC.

For the CDR3, the DNA is TGTGCCAGCAGCTTGGGGAGGGGGGGCACCGGGCCCAACGTCCTGACTTTC. It encodes CASSLGRGGTGPNVLTF. The chain couples TRBV7-6 to TRBJ2-6; possible D gene TRBD2, 7 bases. Germline V gene lookup returns CDR1 SGHVS and CDR2 FNYEAQ. The CDR3 runs 17 residues. Trimming took 3 bases from V and 8 from J, leaving 20 bases between them.

The sample holds many counts of this clonotype. V usage is TRBV3-1 and J usage is TRBJ1-1, with D uncertain. This CDR3 is 13 amino acids long. The V and J ends lost 4 bases and 1 base respectively, with 7 bases between them. CDR1 is LGHDT and CDR2 is YNNKEL in the germline V gene (reference sequence). The CDR3 coding sequence is TGTGCCAGCAGCCGGATAGAGAACACTGAAGCTTTCTTT. It encodes CASSRIENTEAFF.

This clonotype was seen many times. This rearrangement joins TRBV10-3 to TRBJ2-7; D not certain. The V end was cut by 7 bases, the J end by 1 base, with 8 bases between. This CDR3 spans 12 amino acids. Germline loops: CDR1 ENHRY, CDR2 SYGVKD. The CDR3 spells CAITADSYEQYF. CDR3 nucleotide sequence: TGTGCCATCACTGCGGATTCCTACGAGCAGTACTTC.

This clonotype was seen a single time. One end of the junction does not line up with germline, which may come from a read error. The chain carries TRBV10-3 and TRBJ2-7; either TRBD1 or TRBD2 may fit D (6 bases each). The CDR3 totals 15 residues. Germline lookup yields CDR1 ENHRY and CDR2 SYGVKD. CDR3: CAISDNGGRVYEHYF. The CDR3 DNA reads TGTGCCATCAGTGATAACGGGGGCAGGGTCTACGAGCACTACTTC.

This clonotype was counted at least ten times. The chain couples TRBV9 to TRBJ1-2; tentatively, D is TRBD1 (6 bases). Trimming removed 0 bases from V and 7 bases from J, with 10 bases in between. The germline CDR1 and CDR2 sequences are SGDLS and YYNGEE. This CDR3 has 13 amino acids. The CDR3 coding sequence is TGTGCCAGCAGCGTAGTGGAAGGGGGTGGCTACACCTTC. This encodes CASSVVEGGGYTF.

There are many counts of this clonotype. This chain joins TRBV20-1 and TRBJ2-3, with 7 nucleotides matching TRBD2. Germline lookup yields CDR1 DFQATT and CDR2 SNEGSKA (reference sequence). With V trimmed by 5 bases and J by 1 base, 15 bases remained unmatched. The CDR3 length is 17 residues. The CDR3 reads CSAAPFEGGYGTDTQYF. Here the CDR3 DNA reads TGCAGTGCTGCCCCCTTTGAGGGAGGGTACGGCACAGATACGCAGTATTTT.

J is TRBJ1-6 and V is TRBV7-9; D remains ambiguous. This CDR3 spans 17 amino acids. CDR1 is SEHNR and CDR2 is FQNEAQ in the germline V gene (reference sequence). V dropped 5 bases and J dropped 0 bases, with 14 bases sitting between them. This CDR3 reads CASSAPPESSYNSPLHF. The CDR3 DNA follows: TGTGCCAGCAGCGCGCCCCCCGAGAGCTCCTATAATTCACCCCTCCACTTT.

Ten or more counts support this clonotype. The rearrangement joins TRBV27 to TRBJ2-5, with D perhaps TRBD2 (6 bases). Trimming left V 7 bases short and J 3 bases short, with 15 bases between. Germline V gives CDR1 MNHEY, CDR2 SMNVEV (reference sequence). The CDR3 runs 14 residues. CDR3: CASTAISGEETQYF. In DNA form, the CDR3 reads TGTGCCAGCACCGCTATATCGGGGGAAGAGACCCAGTACTTC.

There are many counts of this clonotype. This chain uses TRBV30 with TRBJ2-1, with 7 bases matching TRBD1. CDR3 length: 13 residues. After removal of 8 bases from V and 3 bases from J, the junction contained 7 bases not matched to a gene. Germline V CDR1 and CDR2: GTSNPN, SVGIG (reference sequence). The CDR3 loop reads CAGIRDSYNEQFF. In DNA, the CDR3 is TGTGCCGGAATCCGGGACAGCTACAATGAGCAGTTCTTC.

This clonotype appeared many times. The chain is built from TRBV11-3 and TRBJ2-5, with a weak D call TRBD1 (5 bases). The V end lost 4 bases, the J end lost 5 bases, and 11 bases lay between the germline ends. This CDR3 is built from 13 residues. The V gene's germline CDR1 is SGHNT and CDR2 YENEEA. The chain's CDR3 is CASSSRQWETQYF. In DNA form, the CDR3 reads TGTGCCAGCAGCTCCCGACAGTGGGAGACCCAGTACTTC.

This clonotype was found many times. The J gene is TRBJ1-1, the V gene TRBV12-5; D uncertain. The length of the CDR3 is 13 residues. V lost 0 bases, J lost 10 bases, and 12 bases lay in between. The germline gives CDR1 LGHNT, CDR2 FRNRAP. The CDR3 region has the DNA TGTGCTAGTGGTTTGGTACCCACGGCCAGAGCTTTCTTT. Protein product: CASGLVPTARAFF.

The gene calls are TRBV29-1 and TRBJ2-7; D remains unclear. Trimming cost V 5 bases and J 7 bases, with 9 bases left between them. Germline V gene lookup returns CDR1 SQVTM and CDR2 ANQGSEA. The CDR3 totals 10 residues. For the CDR3, the DNA is TGCAGCGTTCTAGAGAATGAGCAGTACTTC. It codes for CSVLENEQYF.

The rearrangement links TRBV4-3 to TRBJ1-4; no clear D. The germline V gene encodes CDR1 LGHNA and CDR2 YSLEER. Trimming cost V 1 base and J 7 bases, with 7 bases left between them. This CDR3 has 13 residues. The CDR3 DNA follows: TGCGCCAGCAGCCAAGTTAATGGTGAAAAACTGTTTTTT. Translated: CASSQVNGEKLFF.

The sample holds many counts of this clonotype. The chain carries TRBV12-3 or TRBV12-4 and TRBJ1-5; D is unresolved. This CDR3 comprises 14 residues. The V end was cut by 0 bases, the J end by 0 bases, with 3 bases between. The CDR3 region is CASSLAISNQPQHF. CDR3 coding DNA: TGTGCCAGCAGTTTAGCCATTAGCAATCAGCCCCAGCATTTT.

The chain employs TRBV12-3 or TRBV12-4 and TRBJ1-1; 9 bases match TRBD1. The V and J ends lost 5 bases and 5 bases, in that order; junction bases with no gene match: 9. CDR3 length: 15 residues. The CDR3: CASSQNRGRLTEAFF. Here the CDR3 DNA reads TGTGCCAGCAGTCAGAACAGGGGGCGCTTGACTGAAGCTTTCTTT.